The clone carrying this T cell receptor beta chain was seen many times. The antigen remains unidentified. Read data end 3 residues before the CDR3 end; the end is taken from the germline J gene. The sample comes from a study of T cell clonality in common variable immunodeficiency. Broader study findings: Links between repertoire features and CVID complications were heterogeneity-limited. CVID subjects shared fewer TCRbeta clones than healthy controls did.

Germline CDR1 reads LNHDA; CDR2 reads SQIVND (reference sequence). Germline trimming cut 3 bases from V and 3 bases from J; bases unmatched to any gene: 2. This CDR3 is built from 15 residues. The table came from immunoSEQ multiplex PCR; TCRdb's copy has only in-frame clones and leaves some out. This table holds around 60,000 clones with no singletons; the top ten claim about 1.5%. The sequencing sample was made of peripheral blood mononuclear cells. The sequence was obtained from a person aged 18-70 years in good health. J is TRBJ2-2 and V is TRBV19, with 9 nucleotides matching TRBD1. CDR3 region: CASSIGTGHTGELFF. The CDR3 DNA, read in part, is TGTGCCAGTAGTATTGGGACAGGGCACACCGGGGAG. Based on the CDR3 plus reference TRBV19 and TRBJ2-2, the full variable domain is DGGITQSPKYLFRKEGQNVTLSCEQNLNHDAMYWYRQDPGQGLRLIYYSQIVNDFQKGDIAEGYSVSREKKESFPLTVTSAQKNPTAFYLCASSIGTGHTGELFFGEGSRLTVL.